This passage covers 10 T cell receptor beta chains from one sample sequenced in a study of T cell responses to AZD1222 COVID-19 vaccine. Assay used: immunoSEQ multiplex PCR; TCRdb lists only in-frame clones, some missing. The sample holds some 42,000 clones, approximately 88% seen once. Sequenced material: peripheral blood, taken 28 days after the second AZD1222 dose. All receptors come from an adult who received the AZD1222 COVID-19 vaccine.

The V call is TRBV7-8, the J call TRBJ1-5, with 10 bases identical to TRBD1. Germline CDR1 is SGHVS and CDR2 is FQNEAQ. J was trimmed by 3 bases and V by 5 bases; bases with no gene match: 4. CDR3 size: 15 residues. The CDR3 DNA follows: TGTGCCAGCAGCACCGGACAGGGGGTCAATCAGCCCCAGCATTTT. Translation: CASSTGQGVNQPQHF.

This clone appeared a few times. This chain connects TRBV7-2 to TRBJ1-1; D possibly corresponds to TRBD1 (5 bases). The germline V gene has CDR1 SGHTA and CDR2 FQGNSA. V gave up 5 bases and J gave up 5 bases, with 12 bases separating them. The CDR3 spans 13 residues. The CDR3 DNA sequence: TGTGCCAGCAGCATGACAGTCCGGACTGAAGCTTTCTTT. The encoded protein is CASSMTVRTEAFF.

This clone has only one observation. The chain employs TRBV28 and TRBJ1-5, with TRBD1 as a possible D gene (5 bases). The ends were cut back, 5 bases at V and 5 bases at J, with 7 bases in the middle. Germline V CDR1 and CDR2: MDHEN, SYDVKM. This CDR3 contains 12 residues. CDR3 sequence: CASSPTDQPQHF. CDR3 coding DNA: TGTGCCAGCAGTCCGACAGATCAGCCCCAGCATTTT.

The table lists this clone with a count of one. CDR3 DNA sequence: TGTGCCAGCAGCTTCGGGACAAAGGGCGGGGAGCTGTTTTTT. Amino acid sequence: CASSFGTKGGELFF. This chain joins TRBV5-5 and TRBJ2-2; tentatively, D is TRBD1 (6 bases). Trimming took 2 bases from V and 7 from J, leaving 12 bases between them. CDR3 length: 14 residues. CDR1 SGHKS and CDR2 YYEKEE come from the germline V gene (reference sequence).

The rearrangement links TRBV9 to TRBJ1-3; D is uncertain. This CDR3 has 14 residues. Germline V CDR1 and CDR2: SGDLS, YYNGEE. Trimming took 4 bases from V and 0 from J, leaving 8 bases between them. The CDR3 is CASSPANSGNTIYF. In nucleotides, the CDR3 is TGTGCCAGCAGCCCCGCCAACTCTGGAAACACCATATATTTT.

The chain carries TRBV2 and TRBJ2-1; 7 bases are shared with TRBD2. The ends lost 6 bases at V and 3 bases at J; junction bases unmatched: 17. Germline loops: CDR1 SNHLY, CDR2 FYNNEI. The CDR3 has 18 residues. The DNA of the CDR3 is TGTGCCAGCAGCGAACCCTTTATTTTGGGGGGGGGCTACAATGAGCAGTTCTTC. Translating gives CASSEPFILGGGYNEQFF. Full variable domain (outside the CDR3, taken from reference TRBV2 and TRBJ2-1): EPEVTQTPSHQVTQMGQEVILRCVPISNHLYFYWYRQILGQKVEFLVSFYNNEISEKSEIFDDQFSVERPDGSNFTLKIRSTKLEDSAMYFCASSEPFILGGGYNEQFFGPGTRLTVL.

The rearrangement links TRBV28 to TRBJ1-1; possibly TRBD1 for D (6 bases). The CDR3 has 13 residues. CDR1 and CDR2 from the germline V gene are MDHEN and SYDVKM. V dropped 6 bases and J dropped 1 base, with 9 bases sitting between them. Here the CDR3 reads CASREGGNTEAFF. The CDR3, as DNA: TGTGCCAGCAGGGAGGGGGGGAACACTGAAGCTTTCTTT.

The chain employs TRBV19 and TRBJ2-2, with a weak D call TRBD1 (6 bases). This CDR3 has 13 amino acids. The germline V gene has CDR1 LNHDA and CDR2 SQIVND (reference sequence). The ends were cut back, 9 bases at V and 3 bases at J, with 11 bases in the middle. The CDR3 reads CASHRVDTGELFF. CDR3 in DNA: TGTGCCAGCCACAGGGTCGACACCGGGGAGCTGTTTTTT.

This chain links TRBV7-3 with TRBJ1-1; D not certain. CDR3 size: 13 residues. CDR1 is SGHTA and CDR2 is FQGTGA in the germline V gene. The V and J ends lost 5 bases and 6 bases respectively, with 13 bases between them. As DNA, the CDR3 is TGTGCCAGCAGCCCAACAGCGGCTTCTGAAGCTTTCTTT. Translated, it gives CASSPTAASEAFF. Full variable domain (outside the CDR3, taken from reference TRBV7-3 and TRBJ1-1): GAGVSQTPSNKVTEKGKYVELRCDPISGHTALYWYRQSLGQGPEFLIYFQGTGAADDSGLPNDRFFAVRPEGSVSTLKIQRTERGDSAVYLCASSPTAASEAFFGQGTRLTVV.

The genes are TRBV9 and TRBJ1-2; D unresolved. This CDR3 has 15 amino acids. Germline V gene data show CDR1 as SGDLS and CDR2 as YYNGEE. V was shortened by 1 base and J by 2 bases, with 12 bases between the two germline ends. The CDR3 spells CASSVHLPGNYGYTF. The CDR3 nucleotides are TGTGCCAGCAGCGTACACCTTCCGGGAAACTATGGCTACACCTTC.